The 5 T cell receptor beta chains below were found in one sample sequenced in a study of shared clonotypes between healthy human individuals. Assay: immunoSEQ multiplex PCR; the TCRdb copy retains only in-frame clones and omits some. Of around 1.9 million clones in the sample, about 92% were seen once. Terminally differentiated effector memory CD45RA+ cells were left out of the naive CD8 fraction, which was CD45RO-negative and positively selected for CCR7. What was sequenced was naive CD8+ T cells from PBMCs. The receptor set was obtained from a man aged 18 to 29 in good health. Some clones in this sample may be carry-over from other donors' samples.

This rearrangement joins TRBV7-8 to TRBJ2-5; 7 bases align to TRBD2. Germline V gives CDR1 SGHVS, CDR2 FQNEAQ. The CDR3 is made up of 16 amino acids. V lost 5 bases to trimming and J lost 6 bases; unmatched junction nucleotides: 15. The CDR3 DNA reads as TGTGCCAGCAGCCCCCTCGTGAGCGGGATTGAAAAGACCCAGTACTTC. It yields the protein CASSPLVSGIEKTQYF.

This clone showed up just once. At one boundary the junction diverges from the germline segment, which might be a read error. CDR3: CASSGGTSGYSEQFF. In DNA form, the CDR3 reads TGCGCCAGCAGCGGGGGGACTAGCGGGTACAGTGAGCAGTTCTTC. V gene TRBV5-1 combines with J gene TRBJ2-1; 12 bases are a match to TRBD2. The germline gives CDR1 SGHRS, CDR2 YFSETQ. This CDR3 has 15 amino acids.

Regarding this clone: Other DNA sequences of this sample code for an identical CDR3. The J gene is TRBJ2-1, the V gene TRBV27; D gene uncertain. V lost 3 bases, J lost 4 bases, and 7 bases lay in between. The CDR3 covers 13 residues. Germline V gene lookup returns CDR1 MNHEY and CDR2 SMNVEV (reference sequence). The CDR3 DNA is TGTGCCAGCAGTTTTTTGTCATACAATGAGCAGTTCTTC. This codes for CASSFLSYNEQFF.

The rearrangement links TRBV5-5 to TRBJ2-2, with D unclear. V lost 7 bases to trimming and J lost 4 bases, with 11 bases between them. Germline V gives CDR1 SGHKS, CDR2 YYEKEE (reference sequence). The CDR3 totals 13 residues. CDR3 protein: CASLTLGTGELFF. CDR3 bases: TGTGCCAGCTTGACACTCGGCACCGGGGAGCTGTTTTTT.

The V and J genes are TRBV27 and TRBJ2-1; 13 bases match TRBD2. Germline CDR1 is MNHEY and CDR2 is SMNVEV (reference sequence). The CDR3 contains 17 residues. Germline trimming cut 8 bases from V and 2 bases from J; bases unmatched to any gene: 9. The CDR3 DNA reads as TGTGCCAGCGGATCGAGGACTAGCGGGAGCACCTACAATGAGCAGTTCTTC. Its translation: CASGSRTSGSTYNEQFF.